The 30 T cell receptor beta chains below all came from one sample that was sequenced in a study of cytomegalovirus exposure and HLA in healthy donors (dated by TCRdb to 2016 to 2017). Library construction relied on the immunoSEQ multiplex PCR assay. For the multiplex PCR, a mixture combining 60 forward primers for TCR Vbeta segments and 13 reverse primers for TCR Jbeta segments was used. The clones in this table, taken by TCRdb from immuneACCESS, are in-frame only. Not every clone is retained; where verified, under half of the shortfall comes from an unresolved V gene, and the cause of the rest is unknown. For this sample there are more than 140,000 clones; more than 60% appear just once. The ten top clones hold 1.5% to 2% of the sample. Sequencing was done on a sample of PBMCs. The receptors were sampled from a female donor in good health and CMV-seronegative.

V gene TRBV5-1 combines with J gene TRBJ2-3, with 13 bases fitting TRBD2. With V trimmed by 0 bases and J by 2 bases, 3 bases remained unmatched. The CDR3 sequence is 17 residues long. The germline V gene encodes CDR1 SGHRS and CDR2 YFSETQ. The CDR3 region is CASSLATSGRATDTQYF. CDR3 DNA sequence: TGCGCCAGCAGCTTGGCCACTAGCGGGAGGGCCACAGATACGCAGTATTTT.

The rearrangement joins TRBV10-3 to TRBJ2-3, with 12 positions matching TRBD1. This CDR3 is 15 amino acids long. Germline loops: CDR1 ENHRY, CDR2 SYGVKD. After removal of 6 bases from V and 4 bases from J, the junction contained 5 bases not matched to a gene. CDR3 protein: CAISSGTGGSDTQYF. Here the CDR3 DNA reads TGTGCCATCAGCTCCGGGACAGGGGGCTCAGATACGCAGTATTTT.

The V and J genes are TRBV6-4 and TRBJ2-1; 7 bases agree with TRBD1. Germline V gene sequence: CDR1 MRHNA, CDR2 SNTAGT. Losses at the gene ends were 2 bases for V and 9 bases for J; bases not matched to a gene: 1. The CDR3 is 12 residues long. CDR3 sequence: CASSDRGLEQFF. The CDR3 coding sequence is TGTGCCAGCAGTGACAGGGGGCTTGAGCAGTTCTTC.

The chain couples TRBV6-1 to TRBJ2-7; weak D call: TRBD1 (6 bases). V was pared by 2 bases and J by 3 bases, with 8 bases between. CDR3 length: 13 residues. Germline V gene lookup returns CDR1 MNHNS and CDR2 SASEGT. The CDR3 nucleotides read TGTGCCAGCAGTGAAAGAGGGGGCTACGAGCAGTACTTC. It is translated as CASSERGGYEQYF.

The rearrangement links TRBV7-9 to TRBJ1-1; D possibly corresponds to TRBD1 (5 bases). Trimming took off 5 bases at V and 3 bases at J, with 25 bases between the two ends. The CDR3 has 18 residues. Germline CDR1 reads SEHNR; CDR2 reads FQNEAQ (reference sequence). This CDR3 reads CASSPHSAADQGDTEAFF. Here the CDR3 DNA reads TGTGCCAGCAGCCCTCACTCGGCGGCGGACCAAGGGGACACTGAAGCTTTCTTT.

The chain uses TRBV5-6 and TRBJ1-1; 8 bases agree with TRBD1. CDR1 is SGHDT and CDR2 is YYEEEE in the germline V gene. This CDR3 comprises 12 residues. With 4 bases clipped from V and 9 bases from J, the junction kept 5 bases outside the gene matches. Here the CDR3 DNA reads TGTGCCAGCAGCCAGGGGACAGGCCAAGCTTTCTTT. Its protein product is CASSQGTGQAFF.

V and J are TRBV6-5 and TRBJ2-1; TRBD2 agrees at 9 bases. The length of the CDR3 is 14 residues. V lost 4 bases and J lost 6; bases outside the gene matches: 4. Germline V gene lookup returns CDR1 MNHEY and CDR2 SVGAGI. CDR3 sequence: CASSFSGRGNEQFF. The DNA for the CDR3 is TGTGCCAGCAGTTTTAGCGGGAGAGGCAATGAGCAGTTCTTC.

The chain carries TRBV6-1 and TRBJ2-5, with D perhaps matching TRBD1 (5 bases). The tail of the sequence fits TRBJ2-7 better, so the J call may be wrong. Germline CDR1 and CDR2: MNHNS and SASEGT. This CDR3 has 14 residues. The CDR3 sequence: CASSEGAGIYEQYF. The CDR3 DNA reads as TGTGCCAGCAGTGAAGGGGCAGGGATCTACGAGCAGTACTTC.

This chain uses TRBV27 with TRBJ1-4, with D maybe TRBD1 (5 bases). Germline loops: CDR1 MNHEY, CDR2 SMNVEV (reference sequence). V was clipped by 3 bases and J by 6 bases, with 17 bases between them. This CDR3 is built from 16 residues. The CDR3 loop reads CASSLGRDLFDEKLFF. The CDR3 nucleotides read TGTGCCAGCAGTTTGGGCAGGGATTTGTTTGATGAAAAACTGTTTTTT.

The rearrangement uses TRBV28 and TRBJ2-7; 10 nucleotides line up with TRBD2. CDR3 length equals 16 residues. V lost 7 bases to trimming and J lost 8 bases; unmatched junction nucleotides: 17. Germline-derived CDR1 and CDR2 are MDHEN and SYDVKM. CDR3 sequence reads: CASIDGRGPAGGQQYF. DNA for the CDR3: TGTGCCAGCATTGACGGGCGGGGGCCAGCGGGGGGGCAGCAGTACTTC.

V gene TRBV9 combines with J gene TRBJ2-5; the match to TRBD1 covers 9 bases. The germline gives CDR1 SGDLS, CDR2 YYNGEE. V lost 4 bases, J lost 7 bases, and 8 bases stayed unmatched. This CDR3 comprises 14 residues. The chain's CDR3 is CASSLRTGDGTQYF. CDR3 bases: TGTGCCAGCAGCCTACGGACAGGGGACGGGACCCAGTACTTC.

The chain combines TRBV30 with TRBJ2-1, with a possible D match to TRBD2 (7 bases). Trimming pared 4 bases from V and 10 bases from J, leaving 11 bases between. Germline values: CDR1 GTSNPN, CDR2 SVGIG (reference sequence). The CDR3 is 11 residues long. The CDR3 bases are TGTGCCTGGACCCCGGGGGGCGAGCAGTTCTTC. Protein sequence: CAWTPGGEQFF.

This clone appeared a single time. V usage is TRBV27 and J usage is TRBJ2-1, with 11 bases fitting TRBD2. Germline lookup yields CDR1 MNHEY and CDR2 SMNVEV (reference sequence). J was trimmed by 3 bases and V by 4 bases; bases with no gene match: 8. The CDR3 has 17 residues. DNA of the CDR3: TGTGCCAGCAGTTCCCTGACTAGCGGGGCCGACTACAATGAGCAGTTCTTC. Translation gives CASSSLTSGADYNEQFF.

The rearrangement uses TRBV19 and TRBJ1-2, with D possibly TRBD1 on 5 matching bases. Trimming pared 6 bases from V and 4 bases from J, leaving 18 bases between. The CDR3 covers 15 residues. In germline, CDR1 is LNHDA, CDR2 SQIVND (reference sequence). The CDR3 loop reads CASRNPGLLSYGYTF. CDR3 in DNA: TGTGCCAGTAGGAACCCGGGACTTCTAAGCTATGGCTACACCTTC.

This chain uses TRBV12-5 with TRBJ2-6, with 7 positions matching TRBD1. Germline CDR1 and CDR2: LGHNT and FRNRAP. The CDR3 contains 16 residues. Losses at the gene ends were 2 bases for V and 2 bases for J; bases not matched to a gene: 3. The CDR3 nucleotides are TGTGCTAGTGGTTTGTCAACAGGGGCTGGGGCCAACGTCCTGACTTTC. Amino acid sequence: CASGLSTGAGANVLTF.

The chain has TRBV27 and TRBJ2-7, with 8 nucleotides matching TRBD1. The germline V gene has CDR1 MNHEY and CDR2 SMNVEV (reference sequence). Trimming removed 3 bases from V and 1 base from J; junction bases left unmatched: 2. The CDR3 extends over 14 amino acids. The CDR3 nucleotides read TGTGCCAGCAGTTTTGGGACAGGATCCTACGAGCAGTACTTC. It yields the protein CASSFGTGSYEQYF.

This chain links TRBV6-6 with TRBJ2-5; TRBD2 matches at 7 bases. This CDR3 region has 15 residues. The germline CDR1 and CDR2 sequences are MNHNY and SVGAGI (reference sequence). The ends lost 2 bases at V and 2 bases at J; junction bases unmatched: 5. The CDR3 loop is CASSYNGLEQETQYF. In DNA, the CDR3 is TGTGCCAGCAGTTACAATGGACTAGAACAAGAGACCCAGTACTTC.

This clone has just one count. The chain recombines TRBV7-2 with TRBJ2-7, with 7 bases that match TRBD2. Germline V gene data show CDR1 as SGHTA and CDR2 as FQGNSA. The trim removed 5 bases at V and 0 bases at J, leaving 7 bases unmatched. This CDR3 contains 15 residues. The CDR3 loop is CASSLIGLDSYEQYF. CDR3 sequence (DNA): TGTGCCAGCAGCCTCATCGGACTAGACTCCTACGAGCAGTACTTC.

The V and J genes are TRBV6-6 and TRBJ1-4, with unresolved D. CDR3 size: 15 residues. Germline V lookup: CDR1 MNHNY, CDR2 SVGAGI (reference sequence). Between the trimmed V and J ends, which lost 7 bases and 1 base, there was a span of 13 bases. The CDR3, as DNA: TGTGCCAGCACACCTCGGGAGGGAACTAATGAAAAACTGTTTTTT. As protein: CASTPREGTNEKLFF.

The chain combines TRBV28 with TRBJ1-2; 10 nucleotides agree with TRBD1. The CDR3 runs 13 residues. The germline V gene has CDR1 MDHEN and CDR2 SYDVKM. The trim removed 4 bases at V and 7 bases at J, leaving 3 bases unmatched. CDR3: CASSSGQGGGYTF. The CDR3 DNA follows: TGTGCCAGCAGTTCCGGACAGGGGGGTGGCTACACCTTC.

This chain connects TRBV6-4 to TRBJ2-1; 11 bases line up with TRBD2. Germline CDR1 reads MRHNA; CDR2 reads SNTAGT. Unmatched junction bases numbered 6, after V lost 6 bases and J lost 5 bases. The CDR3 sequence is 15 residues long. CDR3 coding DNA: TGTGCCAGCAGGGAGGGACTAGCGGTAAACAATGAGCAGTTCTTC. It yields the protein CASREGLAVNNEQFF.

The CDR3 DNA sequence: TGTGCCAGCAGCTTAGGGCAGGGTACCGACGAGCAGTACTTC. Translated, it gives CASSLGQGTDEQYF. This chain uses TRBV13 with TRBJ2-7; D may be TRBD1 (5 bases). Germline values: CDR1 PRHDT, CDR2 FYEKMQ (reference sequence). The CDR3 is 14 residues long. V was clipped by 0 bases and J by 5 bases, with 11 bases between them.

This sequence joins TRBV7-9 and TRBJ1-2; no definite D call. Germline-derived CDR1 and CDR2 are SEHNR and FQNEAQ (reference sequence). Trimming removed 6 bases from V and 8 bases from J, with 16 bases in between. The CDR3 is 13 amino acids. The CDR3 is CASSLPVSPGYTF. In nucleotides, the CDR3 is TGTGCCAGCAGTCTTCCGGTGTCGCCGGGCTACACCTTC.

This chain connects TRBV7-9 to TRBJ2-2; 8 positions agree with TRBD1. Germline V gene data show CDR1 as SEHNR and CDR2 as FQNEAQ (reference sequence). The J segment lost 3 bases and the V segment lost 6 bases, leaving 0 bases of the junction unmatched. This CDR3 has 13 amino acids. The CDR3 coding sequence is TGTGCCAGCAGGGACAGGGACACCGGGGAGCTGTTTTTT. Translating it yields CASRDRDTGELFF.

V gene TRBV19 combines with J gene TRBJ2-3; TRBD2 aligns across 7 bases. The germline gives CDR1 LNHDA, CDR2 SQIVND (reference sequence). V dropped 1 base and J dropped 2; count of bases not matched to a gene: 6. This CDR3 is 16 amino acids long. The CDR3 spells CASSIGLAPLTDTQYF. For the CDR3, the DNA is TGTGCCAGTAGTATAGGACTAGCTCCCCTCACAGATACGCAGTATTTT.

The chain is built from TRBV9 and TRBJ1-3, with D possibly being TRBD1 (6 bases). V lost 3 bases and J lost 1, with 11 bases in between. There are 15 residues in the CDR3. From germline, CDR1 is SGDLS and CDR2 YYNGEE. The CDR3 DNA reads TGTGCCAGCAGCGCAGAACAGGGATCTGGAAACACCATATATTTT. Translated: CASSAEQGSGNTIYF.

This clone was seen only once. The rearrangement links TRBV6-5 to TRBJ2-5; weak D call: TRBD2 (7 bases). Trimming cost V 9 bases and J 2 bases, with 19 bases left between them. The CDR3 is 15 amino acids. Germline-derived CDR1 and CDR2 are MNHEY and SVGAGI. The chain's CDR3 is CASRVERGAQETQYF. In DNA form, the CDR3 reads TGTGCCAGTAGAGTAGAACGGGGGGCGCAAGAGACCCAGTACTTC.

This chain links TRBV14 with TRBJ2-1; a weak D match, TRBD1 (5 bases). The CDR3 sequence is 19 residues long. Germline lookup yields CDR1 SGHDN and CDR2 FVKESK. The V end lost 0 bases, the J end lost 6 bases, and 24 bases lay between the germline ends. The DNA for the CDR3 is TGTGCCAGCAGCCAAGATTGGGCTTGGGGCCCTCGGCCCCGCAATGAGCAGTTCTTC. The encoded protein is CASSQDWAWGPRPRNEQFF.

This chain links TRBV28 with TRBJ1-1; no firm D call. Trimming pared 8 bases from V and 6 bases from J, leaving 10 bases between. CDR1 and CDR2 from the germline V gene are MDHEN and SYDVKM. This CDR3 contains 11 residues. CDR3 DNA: TGTGCCAGCGTTGGGGAGGCTGAAGCTTTCTTT. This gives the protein CASVGEAEAFF.

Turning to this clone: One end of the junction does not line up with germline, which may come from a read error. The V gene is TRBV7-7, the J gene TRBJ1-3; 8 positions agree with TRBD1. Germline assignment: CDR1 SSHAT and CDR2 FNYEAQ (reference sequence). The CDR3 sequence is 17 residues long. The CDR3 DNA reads TGTGCTAGCAGCCCGATTCCGGACAGGGCCTCTGGAAACACCATATATTTT. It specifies CASSPIPDRASGNTIYF.